Described below is a single T cell receptor beta chain sequence and its context. This clonotype was counted only a few times. The clone's antigen remains unknown. Per-base qualities were not stored, and no clone one base away is much larger. Each patient had bone marrow sampled at the time of active disease. Ficoll-Hypaque density gradient centrifugation was used to isolate the bone marrow mononuclear cells. Myeloma plasma cells were removed and CD138-negative cells were collected by negative selection after labeling with CD138 magnetic microbeads on a MACS separator. Flow cytometry on an Attune NxT with CD138 antibodies was used to check the purity of the isolated cells. TRIzol reagent was used to extract total RNA, which was then quantified with a NanoDrop spectrophotometer. Paired RNA-seq and IR-seq were performed on the CD138-negative bone marrow sample of each patient. TCR libraries were built from about 370 ng RNA with the Immunoverse kit, using molecular barcoded adaptors covering alpha/delta and beta/gamma chains. The same RNA used for transcriptome sequencing was used for TCR library preparation. Sequencing of TCR libraries was carried out on an Illumina HiSeq 4000 with 2 x 150 cycles. In the authors' own workflow: MiXCR aligned TCR reads to human V, D, J and C references and assembled the aligned reads into CDR3 clonotypes, with quality filtering and error correction included. Clonotype counts and gene usage diversity were analyzed with the tcR package in R. Raw mapping reads were checked after the RNA-seq reads had been mapped by STAR aligner version 2.5.3a onto the human GRCh37 genome. IR-seq fastq files were randomly downsampled with Seqtk 1.3 to test the effect of sequencing depth on detected clonotypes. Through fastp at Q25 and MiXCR, TCRdb rebuilt clones from the public reads, retaining in-frame beta chains. Records with the same CDR3 protein are collapsed into one entry carrying the most frequent genes and DNA. Clone size and V and J calls follow TCRdb, not the original study. The sample table holds some 20,000 distinct CDR3 sequences, of which roughly a fifth were seen once. The top ten clones comprise approximately 25% of the sample.

The entry originates in a study of read filtering for tumor transcriptome and immune sequencing (TCRdb year 2020). About the investigation overall: The cohort was composed of some 17 male and roughly 13 female patients, with a mean age of approximately 70 years and an age range of roughly 45 to 80. By revised international staging, 8 or 9 patients were R-ISS I, under 20 were R-ISS II and about seven were R-ISS III. After DNase treatment, whole-transcriptome libraries were prepared with the TruSeq RNA Access Library Prep Kit. TCR-region mapped reads per sample ranged from about 4 to 10.27 million with IR-seq versus only roughly 75 to 1273 with RNA-seq. Using the same bone marrow samples, the study ran both targeted immune repertoire sequencing and bulk whole-transcriptome sequencing and then compared the TCR repertoires from each method. A main aim was a read-filtering strategy for immune repertoire data, specifically whether clonotypes supported by a single read should be removed. What the research found in general, with its limitations: In IR-seq, around 80% of clonotypes but approximately 4% of total reads were represented by single-read clonotypes, whereas in RNA-seq, about 70% of clonotypes and about 40% of reads were represented by single-read clonotypes. Compared with RNA-seq, IR-seq captured clonotypes at much higher depth and more reliably, and a smaller IR-seq throughput was enough to identify most shared clonotypes. The sorted CD138-negative fraction was not purified T cells but a mixed bone marrow immune population. The correlation between IR-seq and RNA-seq shared clonotype proportions rose when single-read clonotypes were removed.

CDR1 and CDR2 (MNHEY, SVGEGT) derive from the germline V gene. V lost 7 bases and J lost 1 base; the stretch between them is 17 bases long. The CDR3 sequence holds 16 residues, the cysteine and phenylalanine included. The kept DNA is CDR3 alone, 48 bases in frame from the first base. The chain is made from TRBV6-2 or TRBV6-3 and TRBJ2-4; the D gene cannot be named for sure. This sequence originates from a donor at least 40 years old with multiple myeloma. Input material: a population of CD138-negative cells sorted from bone marrow. The label giving this sample's cell subset or site can be read as: bone marrow mononuclear cells depleted of CD138+ plasma/myeloma cells by negative magnetic selection. The DNA sequence is given as TGTGCCAGCACCTCTCCGCGGTCCGAGGCCAAAAACATTCAGTACTTC. Translated, it gives CASTSPRSEAKNIQYF.